The following is a T cell receptor (beta chain) sequence with its context. The source of the sample is a study of shared clonotypes between healthy human individuals. Several immunoSEQ plates received, in even portions, the genomic DNA of each subset. Sequencing was performed with immunoSEQ multiplex PCR; in TCRdb, only in-frame clones are kept and a portion is missing. The table has roughly 300,000 clones, 73% seen once. In germline, CDR1 is SQVTM, CDR2 ANQGSEA. V lost 7 bases to trimming and J lost 0 bases; unmatched junction nucleotides: 5. CDR3 length equals 13 residues. Input material: memory CD4+ T cells sorted from blood. Subset described: CD45RA-negative fraction. The TCR originated in a man younger than 40 in good health. The V and J genes are TRBV29-1 and TRBJ2-5, with TRBD1 matching 7 bases. This chain's CDR3 is CSGWDSYQETQYF. CDR3 sequence (DNA): TGCAGCGGTTGGGACAGCTACCAAGAGACCCAGTACTTC.